Listed below are T cell receptor beta chains from one sample, sequenced in a study of Ad26.COV2.S vaccination and SARS-CoV-2 variants. TCRdb's copy holds only in-frame clones and misses some; the assay was immunoSEQ multiplex PCR. The table includes 300,000 to 350,000 clones, 90% detected once. This material consisted of peripheral blood, taken in a trial of Ad26.COV2.S vaccine versus placebo. The receptors come from a person between 18 and 65 years old who received the Ad26.COV2.S COVID-19 vaccine or a placebo. Both conserved end residues are part of each CDR3. D genes are given only for firm matches.

v_gene: TRBV9
d_gene: NA
j_gene: TRBJ1-3
CDR3aa: CASSLSYARGNTIYF
CDR3nt: TGTGCCAGCAGCCTCTCCTACGCGCGCGGAAACACCATATATTTT

v_gene: TRBV5-1
d_gene: NA
j_gene: TRBJ2-7
CDR3aa: CASRPDPGREQYF
CDR3nt: TGCGCCAGCAGACCGGACCCTGGGCGGGAGCAGTACTTC

v_gene: TRBV4-1
d_gene: NA
j_gene: TRBJ1-1
CDR3aa: CASSQVGQRNTEAFF
CDR3nt: TGCGCCAGCAGCCAAGTCGGACAGAGAAACACTGAAGCTTTCTTT

v_gene: TRBV6-6
d_gene: TRBD1
j_gene: TRBJ1-2
CDR3aa: CASSPTGGRYGYTF
CDR3nt: TGTGCCAGCAGTCCGACAGGGGGGCGGTATGGCTACACCTTC

v_gene: TRBV19
d_gene: NA
j_gene: TRBJ1-5
CDR3aa: CASSIAGQQPQHF
CDR3nt: TGTGCCAGTAGTATAGCCGGGCAGCAGCCCCAGCATTTT

v_gene: TRBV19
d_gene: NA
j_gene: TRBJ2-3
CDR3aa: CASSIPRLGRRDTQYF
CDR3nt: TGTGCCAGTAGTATCCCAAGACTGGGGAGAAGGGATACGCAGTATTTT

v_gene: TRBV6-2/TRBV6-3
d_gene: TRBD2
j_gene: TRBJ2-5
CDR3aa: CASSYLRLAGGLQETQYF
CDR3nt: TGTGCCAGCAGTTACCTTAGACTAGCGGGGGGCCTACAAGAGACCCAGTACTTC

v_gene: TRBV12-3/TRBV12-4
d_gene: NA
j_gene: TRBJ1-2
CDR3aa: CASSFGAGYGYTF
CDR3nt: TGTGCCAGCAGTTTTGGGGCGGGCTATGGCTACACCTTC

v_gene: TRBV20-1
d_gene: NA
j_gene: TRBJ1-2
CDR3aa: CSAGRDYGYTF
CDR3nt: TGCAGTGCTGGGCGAGACTATGGCTACACCTTC

v_gene: TRBV9
d_gene: NA
j_gene: TRBJ1-2
CDR3aa: CASSAIPPRGLQNGYTF
CDR3nt: TGTGCCAGCAGCGCAATCCCTCCCCGGGGCCTTCAGAATGGCTACACCTTC

v_gene: TRBV7-9
d_gene: NA
j_gene: TRBJ2-1
CDR3aa: CASSSRVGASSYNEQFF
CDR3nt: TGTGCCAGCAGCTCCCGTGTGGGGGCATCGTCCTACAATGAGCAGTTCTTC

v_gene: TRBV14
d_gene: TRBD1
j_gene: TRBJ2-5
CDR3aa: CASSQDFGQVFGETQYF
CDR3nt: TGTGCCAGCAGCCAAGATTTTGGACAGGTGTTCGGGGAGACCCAGTACTTC

v_gene: TRBV4-1
d_gene: NA
j_gene: TRBJ2-2
CDR3aa: CASSQEGGHYTGELFF
CDR3nt: TGCGCCAGCAGCCAAGAGGGTGGACACTACACCGGGGAGCTGTTTTTT

v_gene: TRBV7-6
d_gene: NA
j_gene: TRBJ1-2
CDR3aa: CASSSDPGVGNYGYTF
CDR3nt: TGTGCCAGCAGCTCTGATCCAGGGGTTGGGAACTATGGCTACACCTTC

v_gene: TRBV7-2
d_gene: NA
j_gene: TRBJ2-3
CDR3aa: CASSLDSFSRADTQYF
CDR3nt: TGTGCCAGCAGCTTAGATTCTTTCTCGCGGGCAGATACGCAGTATTTT

v_gene: TRBV12-3/TRBV12-4
d_gene: TRBD1
j_gene: TRBJ1-2
CDR3aa: CASSPGQGYGYTF
CDR3nt: TGTGCCAGCAGTCCGGGACAGGGCTATGGCTACACCTTC

v_gene: TRBV27
d_gene: NA
j_gene: TRBJ1-6
CDR3aa: CASSLGPAGGYNSPLHF
CDR3nt: TGTGCCAGCAGCTTGGGCCCTGCTGGAGGGTATAATTCACCCCTCCACTTT